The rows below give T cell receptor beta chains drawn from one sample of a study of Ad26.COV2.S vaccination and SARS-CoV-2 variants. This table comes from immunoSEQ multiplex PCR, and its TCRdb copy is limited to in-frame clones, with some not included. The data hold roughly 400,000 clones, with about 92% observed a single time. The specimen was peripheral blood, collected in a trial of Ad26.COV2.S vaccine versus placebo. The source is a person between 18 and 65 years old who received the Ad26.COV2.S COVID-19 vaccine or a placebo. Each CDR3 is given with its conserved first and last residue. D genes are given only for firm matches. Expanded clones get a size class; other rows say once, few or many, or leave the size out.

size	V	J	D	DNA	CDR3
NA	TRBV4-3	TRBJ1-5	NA	TGCGCCAGCAGCCAAGATCGGAATGGCTTTAATCAGCCCCAGCATTTT	CASSQDRNGFNQPQHF
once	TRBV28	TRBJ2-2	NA	TGTGCCAGCAGTTTAGTACAGCCGAACACCGGGGAGCTGTTTTTT	CASSLVQPNTGELFF
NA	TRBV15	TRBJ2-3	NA	TGTGCCACCAGCAGAGAGGCCAGATTAACAGATACGCAGTATTTT	CATSREARLTDTQYF
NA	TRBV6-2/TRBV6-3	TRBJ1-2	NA	TGTGCCAGAAGTTTAGGGACTTTCCCGTATGGCTACACCTTC	CARSLGTFPYGYTF
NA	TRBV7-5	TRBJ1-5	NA	TGTGCCAGAAGCTCCACCCTGGGACAGGGAGGGTATAGCAATCAGCCCCAGCATTTT	CARSSTLGQGGYSNQPQHF
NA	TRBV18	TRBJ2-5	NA	TGTGCCAGCTCACCAGGAGGGAACGAAGAGACCCAGTACTTC	CASSPGGNEETQYF
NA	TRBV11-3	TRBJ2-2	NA	TGTGCAAGCATAATATTTTATTCCGGGGCGCATGGCGGGGAGCTGTTTTTT	CASIIFYSGAHGGELFF
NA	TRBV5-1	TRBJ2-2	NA	TGCGCCAGCAGCTTGAATTGGGGTAGCACCGGGGAGCTGTTTTTT	CASSLNWGSTGELFF
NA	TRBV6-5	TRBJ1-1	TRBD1	TGTGCCAGCAGACTCGATGACAGGGCACAAGCTTTCTTT	CASRLDDRAQAFF
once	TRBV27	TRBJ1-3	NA	TGTGCCAGCAGGCCCCTCAGCTCTGGAAACACCATATATTTT	CASRPLSSGNTIYF
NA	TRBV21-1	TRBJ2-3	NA	TGTGCCAGCAGCAAAAAGGGTAAGCCGACAGATACGCAGTATTTT	CASSKKGKPTDTQYF
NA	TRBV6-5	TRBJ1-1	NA	TGTGCCAGCAGTTCACTGGGGGGCTTGAAAGCTTTCTTT	CASSSLGGLKAFF
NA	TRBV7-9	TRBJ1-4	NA	TGTGCCAGCAGCTCCTGGACAGAAAAGAATGAAAAACTGTTTTTT	CASSSWTEKNEKLFF
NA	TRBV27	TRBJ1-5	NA	TGTGCCAGCAGCCCATTTGCTGATCAGCCCCAGCATTTT	CASSPFADQPQHF
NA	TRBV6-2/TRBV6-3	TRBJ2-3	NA	TGTGCCAGCAGTTCCCCGATGACAGATACGCAGTATTTT	CASSSPMTDTQYF
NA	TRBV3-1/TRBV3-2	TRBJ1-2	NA	TGTGCCAGCAGCCAAAGGGGTGGGGATGGCTACACCTTC	CASSQRGGDGYTF
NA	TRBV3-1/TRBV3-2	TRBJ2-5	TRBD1	TGTGCCAGCAGCCGCCGGGACAGGCATTCCCAAGAGACCCAGTACTTC	CASSRRDRHSQETQYF
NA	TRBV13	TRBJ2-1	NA	TGTGCCAGCAGCTTAGGCCCTCGACTTGTACGGGGAGCCTACAATGAGCAGTTCTTC	CASSLGPRLVRGAYNEQFF
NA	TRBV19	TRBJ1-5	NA	TGTGCCAGTAGTGACGGACAAGGTAGGGATCAGCCCCAGCATTTT	CASSDGQGRDQPQHF
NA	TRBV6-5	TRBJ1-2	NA	TGTGCCAGCAGTTACACCAGCGACAGGTTTTCCTATGGCTACACCTTC	CASSYTSDRFSYGYTF
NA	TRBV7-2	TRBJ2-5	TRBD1	TGTGCCAGCAGCTTAAACAGGGGGAACCAAGAGACCCAGTACTTC	CASSLNRGNQETQYF
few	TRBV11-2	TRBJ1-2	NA	TGTGCCAGCAGCTTACAGGAGGCCAACTATGGCTACACCTTC	CASSLQEANYGYTF
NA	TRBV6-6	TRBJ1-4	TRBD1	TGTGCCAGCAGCCCAGGGAGACAGGGGGTTGAAAAACTGTTTTTT	CASSPGRQGVEKLFF
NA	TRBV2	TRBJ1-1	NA	TGTGCCAGCAGTGAGACGACAGGTTCCGTAACTGAAGCTTTCTTT	CASSETTGSVTEAFF
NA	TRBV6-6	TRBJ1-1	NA	TGTGCCAGCAGGGCGGGGGCGCTTACTGAAGCTTTCTTT	CASRAGALTEAFF
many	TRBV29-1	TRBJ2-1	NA	TGCAGCCTCACCCCCGGGACGAGCGACAATGAGCAGTTCTTC	CSLTPGTSDNEQFF
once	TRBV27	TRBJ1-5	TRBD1	TGTGCCAGCAGTCCACGACAGGGGAATCAGCCCCAGCATTTT	CASSPRQGNQPQHF
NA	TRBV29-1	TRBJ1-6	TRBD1	TGCAGCGTGTCCACAGGGGGATTTGATTCACCCCTCCACTTT	CSVSTGGFDSPLHF
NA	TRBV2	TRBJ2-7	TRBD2	TGTGCCAGCGGCGGGACTAGCGGGGGTTTCAACGAGCAGTACTTC	CASGGTSGGFNEQYF
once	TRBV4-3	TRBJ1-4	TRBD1	TGCGCCAGCAGACGGACAGGGCCTTACGCAACTAATGAAAAACTGTTTTTT	CASRRTGPYATNEKLFF